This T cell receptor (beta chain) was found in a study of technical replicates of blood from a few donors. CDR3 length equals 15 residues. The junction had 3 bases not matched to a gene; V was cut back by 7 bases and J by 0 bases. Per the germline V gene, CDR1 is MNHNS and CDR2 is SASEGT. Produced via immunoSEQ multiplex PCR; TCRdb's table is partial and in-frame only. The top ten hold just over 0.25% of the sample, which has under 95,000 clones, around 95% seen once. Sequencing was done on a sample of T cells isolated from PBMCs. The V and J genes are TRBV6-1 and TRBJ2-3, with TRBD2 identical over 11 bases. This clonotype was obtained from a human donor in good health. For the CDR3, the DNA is TGTGCCAGCAACCTAGCGGGGGGTAGCACAGATACGCAGTATTTT. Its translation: CASNLAGGSTDTQYF.